This T cell receptor (beta chain) was sequenced during a study of blood T cell repertoires in COVID-19 (dated by TCRdb to 2018 to 2021). Regarding the research as a whole: The collaborator samples originated in the United States, Italy and Spain and spanned the acute and convalescent phases of COVID-19. The prospective study material was composed of cDNA or gDNA derived from T cells, B-cell-depleted T cells, or PBMCs. The samples were drawn from the first 160 participants of the ongoing ImmuneRACE study and from 1,254 subjects provided by 6 global collaborators. Where available, HLA class I and class II types were taken from metadata supplied by the sample provider and were not determined by assay-based typing. Nearly every sample came with metadata listing a de-identified subject ID, COVID-19 status, age in years and sex. Subjects who had been exposed to COVID-19, were actively infected with it, or had recovered from it provided the deeply sampled blood TCRbeta repertoires that made up the dataset. The repertoires were released in a freely available public database intended as a resource for research on the immune response to SARS-CoV-2. Summary of the overall study and its limitations: Clinical and demographic metadata were provided uncurated, with the amount varying by source and participant.

V is clipped by 0 bases and J by 0 bases, and the sequence between their germline boundaries is 9 bases long. The germline V gene specifies SGDLS as CDR1 and YYNGEE as CDR2. The CDR3, cysteine through phenylalanine, is 16 amino acids long. Only CDR3 DNA is held: 48 bases, read in frame from base 1. Participants in the prospective study were aged roughly 18 to 100 years, lived in more than 20 United States geographic areas, and enrolled through a virtual design. To assign participants to cohorts, the prospective study relied on clinical history that participants themselves reported in a screening survey and a study questionnaire. For ImmuneRACE Cohort 3, a participant was defined as recovered based on two consecutive negative NP/OP PCR tests, clearance by a healthcare professional, or resolution of symptoms. Mobile phlebotomists in the prospective study collected whole blood, serum and a nasopharyngeal or oropharyngeal swab from every participant. Additional blood draws and questionnaires over a roughly two-month period could optionally be provided by prospective study participants. Before DNA extraction, blood samples from the prospective study were shipped at room temperature or frozen.

The immunoSEQ Assay, a bias-controlled multiplex PCR, was used to amplify TCRbeta CDR3 regions from genomic DNA. Regarding the original processing steps: The number of nucleated cells in each sample was estimated by amplification of reference gene primers within the assay. Sequence reads were collapsed and filtered to measure the absolute abundance of every unique TCRbeta CDR3 rearrangement. For each sample, productive Simpson clonality was calculated as the square root of Simpson's diversity index across productive rearrangements. The immuneACCESS repertoire file appears here via TCRdb, limited to in-frame rearrangements. These files lack a portion of the clones; in checked studies, under half of the deficit traces to unresolved V genes, and the cause of the others is not known. That table supplies the V and J calls and clone size; D and trimming were determined from the DNA. The sample has around 130,000 clones on record, 84% of them singletons. The ten most abundant clones make up approximately 3.6% of the sample.

In regard to this clone: Its antigen has not been determined. One base away there is no much larger clone; base qualities are not given.

This clonotype was sampled from a woman aged 25 to 39 who had recovered from COVID-19. Material for sequencing was PBMCs or T cells enriched from blood (not recorded which). This chain joins TRBV9 to TRBJ1-4; the D gene remains uncertain. This receptor has the CDR3 CASSVGPSSTNEKLFF. The nucleotide sequence reads TGTGCCAGCAGCGTAGGGCCCTCGTCAACTAATGAAAAACTGTTTTTT.